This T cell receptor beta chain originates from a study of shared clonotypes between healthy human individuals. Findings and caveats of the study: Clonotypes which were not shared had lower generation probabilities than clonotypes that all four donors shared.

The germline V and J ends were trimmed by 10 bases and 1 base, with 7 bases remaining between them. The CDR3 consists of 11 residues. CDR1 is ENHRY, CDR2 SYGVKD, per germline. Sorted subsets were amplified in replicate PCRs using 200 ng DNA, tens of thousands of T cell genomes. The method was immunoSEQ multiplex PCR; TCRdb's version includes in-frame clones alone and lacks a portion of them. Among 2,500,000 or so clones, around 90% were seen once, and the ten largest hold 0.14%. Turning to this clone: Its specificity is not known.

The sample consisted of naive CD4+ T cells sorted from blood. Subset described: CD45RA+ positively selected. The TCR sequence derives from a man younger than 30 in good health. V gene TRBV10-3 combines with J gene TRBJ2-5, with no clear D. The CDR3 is CATMGQETQYF. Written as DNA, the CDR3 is TGTGCCACCATGGGCCAAGAGACCCAGTACTTC.